This T cell receptor (beta chain) appears in the sequencing data of a study of shared clonotypes between healthy human individuals (dated by TCRdb to between 2020 and 2021). About the full investigation: Two women and a few men aged 18 to 49 years were included in the cohort. For each donor, three plates each were used for CD4 naive and CD4 memory, two plates were used for CD8 naive, and one plate was used for CD8 memory. To estimate repertoire size and how much clonotype sharing occurs between individuals, the study deeply sequenced the blood TCR repertoires of roughly 5 healthy adults. To increase sequencing depth and limit assay-specific biases, different laboratories used diverse techniques to prepare libraries and sequence TCR repertoires. Between about 0.8 and 8.9 billion PBMCs per donor were obtained by leukapheresis.

Using the deep immunoSEQ assay, TCR CDR3 regions were amplified from genomic DNA by multiplex PCR. For each cell subset, the extracted genomic DNA was distributed evenly across all wells of several immunoSEQ 96-well plates, and each plate served as one replicate. Each replicate PCR for sorted subsets received roughly 0.2 ug genomic DNA, equal to 30,000 or so T cell genomes. Purified libraries were quantified with a Qubit 3.0 fluorometer, sized on a Bioanalyzer 2100, and re-quantified with the KAPA Library Quantification kit. Each immunoSEQ 96-well plate was sequenced on its own single-read 150-cycle Illumina NextSeq 550 flow cell. The authors processed their data as follows. Because only junctional sequences without quality scores were contained in the immunoSEQ output, filtering matching that applied to full-length reads could not be performed. To assign V/J genes and CDR3, sequences were annotated against IMGT germline references using PyIR, a Python wrapper for IgBLAST v1.9. Reads with weak V/J assignments (E-value above 1e-6), missing CDR3, stop codons, out-of-frame junctions, or ambiguous translated residues were removed. V3J clonotypes were defined as sequences sharing an identical inferred V gene, J gene, and CDR3 amino acid sequence. Percentage overlap between repertoires was computed as shared unique clonotypes divided by the size of the smaller repertoire. Repertoire richness was assessed with RTK rarefaction, the Chao1 estimator, and Recon v2.1 estimates of unobserved clonotypes. OLGA was used to compute generation probabilities for all TCRbeta clonotypes that the gDNA method yielded from a few donors. This immuneACCESS table, as held by TCRdb, lists in-frame sequences with V and J called but not all clones. Of the missing ones, under half trace to an unresolved V gene in checked studies; the others have no known cause. That table is the source of V, J and clone size, and D and trimming were worked out from the DNA. Here the sample has over a million clones; about 96% occur a single time. Approximately 1.2% of the sample comes from the top ten.

Donors were healthy HIV-negative adults with no recently reported acute infections or vaccinations. Only Caucasian adults living in Nashville, Tennessee, USA were represented among the donors. CD4+ T cells were enriched by magnetic negative selection; naive cells were then positively selected on CD45RA, and the negative fraction formed the memory subset. After blood collection by leukapheresis, PBMCs were isolated using Ficoll-Histopaque density gradient centrifugation and then cryopreserved in the vapor phase of liquid nitrogen. Analytical flow cytometry was used to check the purity and quantity of every magnetically sorted T cell population. From each sorted fraction, genomic DNA was isolated and quantified by UV absorbance on a Nanodrop 2000c. Results and caveats for the whole study, not just this receptor: Based on pairwise subsampling, the degree of clonotype sharing among donors was expected to be affected by sequencing depth. Higher generation probabilities were observed for clonotypes shared by all four sorted-subset donors than for non-shared clonotypes. Even with the large sequencing depth, rarefaction of the sorted-subset datasets indicated that sequencing was incomplete. Across several donors, roughly 5.4% of naive CD4, 3% to 3.5% of naive CD8, roughly 2.3% of memory CD4, and 0.3% to 0.45% of memory CD8 clonotypes were shared. Sampling was restricted to blood, and TCR repertoires in tissues likely differ from the TCR repertoires found in blood. Naive subsets generally had larger estimated clonotype richness than memory subsets. The genetic and exposure-history diversity represented was limited by the small number of donors.

The CDR3 sequence holds 17 residues, the cysteine and phenylalanine included. Only the CDR3 DNA stays, 51 bases, in frame from base 1. For CDR1 and CDR2, the germline V gene lists SGHNT and YENEEA. From V the trimming removes 0 bases and from J it removes 4 bases, while the gene matches leave 10 bases of the junction unaccounted for. Note on this clone: The target of this receptor is not known. Qualities for individual bases were not recorded, and no much larger clone is one base off.

Sequencing input: naive CD4+ T cells sorted from blood. The cell subset or site label on this specimen signifies: CD45RA+ positively selected. In this chain, TRBV11-3 is recombined with TRBJ2-7, with 9 bases matching TRBD2. The sequence derives from a man younger than 40 in good health. The CDR3 corresponds to CASSLDSGLAFVYEQYF. The sequenced DNA: TGTGCCAGCAGCTTAGATTCCGGACTAGCGTTTGTGTACGAGCAGTACTTC.